One and the same sample provided the 30 T cell receptor beta chains below, sequenced in a study of cytomegalovirus exposure and HLA in healthy donors. Profiled with immunoSEQ multiplex PCR; TCRdb holds only in-frame clones, not every one. Of 68,000 or so clones listed, about 90% are singletons. Sequenced material: PBMCs. These receptors all come from a young man in good health and CMV-seronegative.

This clone showed up just once. The chain has TRBV2 and TRBJ1-1; no clear D. The CDR3 has 13 residues. Trimming stripped 9 bases from V and 0 bases from J, with 11 bases between. Germline V lookup: CDR1 SNHLY, CDR2 FYNNEI. DNA for the CDR3: TGTGCCAGGTTTCAGGATCTGAACACTGAAGCTTTCTTT. Translated: CARFQDLNTEAFF.

This clone has only one observation. V is TRBV15 and J is TRBJ2-7; 8 bases are shared with TRBD1. The CDR3 runs 16 residues. Germline assignment: CDR1 LNHNV and CDR2 YYDKDF (reference sequence). Germline trimming cut 1 base from V and 0 bases from J; bases unmatched to any gene: 5. Here the CDR3 reads CATSRVTGTGSYEQYF. The CDR3 coding sequence is TGTGCCACCAGCAGAGTTACCGGGACAGGCTCCTACGAGCAGTACTTC. Combining the CDR3 with reference TRBV15 and TRBJ2-7 gives the whole variable domain DAMVIQNPRYQVTQFGKPVTLSCSQTLNHNVMYWYQQKSSQAPKLLFHYYDKDFNNEADTPDNFQSRRPNTSFCFLDIRSPGLGDTAMYLCATSRVTGTGSYEQYFGPGTRLTVT.

CDR3 in amino acids: CASSPGDSHYGYTF. CDR3 DNA sequence: TGTGCCAGCTCACCCGGGGACAGCCACTATGGCTACACCTTC. V is TRBV18 and J is TRBJ1-2, with 7 bases matching TRBD1. Losses at the gene ends were 3 bases for V and 3 bases for J; bases not matched to a gene: 4. Germline V gene lookup returns CDR1 KGHSH and CDR2 LQKENI. The CDR3 extends over 14 amino acids.

CDR3 DNA sequence: TGTGCCAGTCGGGACTGGAGCTCCTACAATGAGCAGTTCTTC. It translates to CASRDWSSYNEQFF. The chain carries TRBV2 and TRBJ2-1; a weak D match, TRBD2 (6 bases). V lost 9 bases and J 0 bases, leaving 12 bases between the germline ends. The length of the CDR3 is 14 residues. In germline, CDR1 is SNHLY, CDR2 FYNNEI.

J is TRBJ2-1 and V is TRBV6-4; 7 nucleotides match TRBD2. V was pared by 3 bases and J by 0 bases, with 2 bases of the junction left unmatched. Looked up from germline, CDR1 is MRHNA and CDR2 is SNTAGT. The CDR3 spans 15 residues. This CDR3 is CASSERESSYNEQFF. CDR3 in DNA: TGTGCCAGCAGTGAGCGGGAGAGCTCCTACAATGAGCAGTTCTTC.

V and J are TRBV19 and TRBJ2-2, with D tentatively TRBD1 (5 bases). Germline V gene sequence: CDR1 LNHDA, CDR2 SQIVND (reference sequence). CDR3 length equals 17 residues. The V end lost 3 bases, the J end lost 9 bases, and 23 bases lay between the germline ends. CDR3 in DNA: TGTGCCAGTAGTATTAGCTCTGGCAGGGCGAAAGGAAGGGAGCTGTTTTTT. Its protein is CASSISSGRAKGRELFF.

This chain links TRBV2 with TRBJ2-7; 7 bases fit TRBD1. Trimming at V came to 4 bases and at J to 3 bases, leaving 9 bases not matched to a gene. Looked up from germline, CDR1 is SNHLY and CDR2 is FYNNEI. The CDR3 totals 15 residues. CDR3 region: CASSVRTGDLYEQYF. The DNA of the CDR3 is TGTGCCAGCAGTGTTAGAACAGGGGATCTCTACGAGCAGTACTTC.

The chain combines TRBV27 with TRBJ2-1, with TRBD2 matching 7 bases. Germline loops: CDR1 MNHEY, CDR2 SMNVEV (reference sequence). Germline trimming cut 2 bases from V and 6 bases from J; bases unmatched to any gene: 10. The CDR3 consists of 16 residues. The CDR3 DNA reads as TGTGCCAGCAGTTTACAAGGACTAGAAAGGGCCAATGAGCAGTTCTTC. This codes for CASSLQGLERANEQFF.

The chain joins TRBV27 to TRBJ2-7, with TRBD2 identical over 14 bases. The junction had 4 bases not matched to a gene; V was cut back by 7 bases and J by 2 bases. The CDR3 contains 15 residues. The V gene's germline CDR1 is MNHEY and CDR2 SMNVEV (reference sequence). Here the CDR3 reads CASTGTSGRTYEQYF. CDR3 bases: TGTGCCAGCACTGGGACTAGCGGGAGAACCTACGAGCAGTACTTC.

The chain has TRBV28 and TRBJ2-2; the D gene is possibly TRBD1 (5 bases). The germline V and J ends were trimmed by 4 bases and 3 bases, with 9 bases remaining between them. Germline loops: CDR1 MDHEN, CDR2 SYDVKM. The CDR3 length is 14 residues. CDR3 protein: CASSWAGHTGELFF. The CDR3, as DNA: TGTGCCAGCAGTTGGGCAGGGCACACCGGGGAGCTGTTTTTT.

The chain has TRBV25-1 and TRBJ1-1; tentative D call: TRBD1 (6 bases). The CDR3 runs to 11 residues. Looked up from germline, CDR1 is MGHDK and CDR2 is SYGVNS. V was pared by 6 bases and J by 7 bases, with 9 bases between. CDR3 DNA: TGTGCCAGCAGGTGGACAGTTGAAGCTTTCTTT. It yields the protein CASRWTVEAFF.

The chain employs TRBV18 and TRBJ2-7; TRBD1 agrees at 8 bases. J lost 9 bases, V lost 3 bases, and 7 bases had no gene match. Germline V CDR1 and CDR2: KGHSH, LQKENI. The CDR3 is made up of 13 amino acids. The CDR3 is CASSPIGQGWQYF. CDR3 sequence (DNA): TGTGCCAGCTCACCCATCGGACAGGGATGGCAGTACTTC.

This chain joins TRBV6-5 and TRBJ2-4; 10 bases map to TRBD1. Germline lookup yields CDR1 MNHEY and CDR2 SVGAGI. Trimming cost V 4 bases and J 9 bases; bases outside gene matches: 6. This CDR3 is 14 amino acids long. The CDR3 DNA is TGTGCCAGCAGTTGGGACAGGGGATACAGCATTCAGTACTTC. Its translation is CASSWDRGYSIQYF.

The chain links TRBV6-5 to TRBJ2-2, with unresolved D. CDR1 is MNHEY and CDR2 is SVGAGI in the germline V gene. The CDR3 sequence is 12 residues long. Trimming took 8 bases from V and 5 from J, leaving 9 bases between them. The CDR3 sequence is CASATRTGELFF. The CDR3 nucleotides are TGTGCCAGCGCCACGAGGACCGGGGAGCTGTTTTTT.

CDR3 protein: CASSRGVGNEQYF. CDR3 nucleotide sequence: TGTGCCAGCAGCCGAGGAGTGGGTAACGAGCAGTACTTC. V gene TRBV7-2 combines with J gene TRBJ2-7; D remains unclear. This CDR3 comprises 13 residues. The germline CDR1 and CDR2 sequences are SGHTA and FQGNSA. Deletions cut 5 bases from V and 5 bases from J, with 13 bases between.

The chain recombines TRBV28 with TRBJ2-6; D perhaps matches TRBD2 (6 bases). V gave up 6 bases and J gave up 0 bases, with 12 bases separating them. The CDR3 spans 16 residues. Germline V gives CDR1 MDHEN, CDR2 SYDVKM. This CDR3 is CASSHTRGSGANVLTF. The DNA of the CDR3 is TGTGCCAGCAGCCATACGCGGGGCTCTGGGGCCAACGTCCTGACTTTC.

The DNA of the CDR3 is TGTGCCAGTAGTTCCCTACAAGGGGAGGGGAATCAGCCCCAGCATTTT. This encodes CASSSLQGEGNQPQHF. The J gene is TRBJ1-5, the V gene TRBV19, with a weak D call TRBD1 (5 bases). This CDR3 has 16 amino acids. The V gene's germline CDR1 is LNHDA and CDR2 SQIVND (reference sequence). The V end was cut by 5 bases, the J end by 4 bases, with 18 bases between.

The V call is TRBV7-9, the J call TRBJ2-7; 9 bases align to TRBD2. The CDR3 is 15 amino acids. Germline V gives CDR1 SEHNR, CDR2 FQNEAQ (reference sequence). Trimming took 5 bases from V and 4 from J; bases not matched to a gene: 9. The CDR3, as DNA: TGTGCCAGCAGCCCGGGGCTAGCGGGATGGTACGAGCAGTACTTC. It yields the protein CASSPGLAGWYEQYF.

This clone has more than one count but fewer than ten. The V gene is TRBV29-1, the J gene TRBJ2-1, with D possibly matching TRBD2 (5 bases). Per the germline V gene, CDR1 is SQVTM and CDR2 is ANQGSEA. CDR3 length equals 15 residues. V dropped 4 bases and J dropped 1 base, with 14 bases sitting between them. This chain's CDR3 is CSVVVGSRSYNEQFF. CDR3 sequence (DNA): TGCAGCGTTGTAGTGGGGAGTCGATCCTACAATGAGCAGTTCTTC.

This clone is judged medium-sized. This chain links TRBV29-1 with TRBJ2-2; D is perhaps TRBD1 (6 bases). Trimming removed 6 bases at V and 0 bases at J, with 11 bases between. This CDR3 is 14 amino acids long. Germline V gene sequence: CDR1 SQVTM, CDR2 ANQGSEA. CDR3 DNA sequence: TGCAGCGTATCCGGGACACCGAACACCGGGGAGCTGTTTTTT. Protein sequence: CSVSGTPNTGELFF.

Here the CDR3 DNA reads TGCGCCAGCAGCCAAACCCCTCGGAGAAACACTGAAGCTTTCTTT. Translating it yields CASSQTPRRNTEAFF. The chain employs TRBV4-1 and TRBJ1-1; D unclear. The CDR3 length is 15 residues. Germline CDR1 reads MGHRA; CDR2 reads YSYEKL. V was cut by 2 bases and J by 2 bases, with 12 bases left in between.

The chain combines TRBV13 with TRBJ1-5; maybe TRBD1 (6 bases). Trimming left V 3 bases short and J 3 bases short, with 12 bases between. CDR1 and CDR2 (germline): PRHDT, FYEKMQ (reference sequence). This CDR3 has 15 amino acids. CDR3 nucleotide sequence: TGTGCCAGCAGCTTCCGCCGGGACAACAATCAGCCCCAGCATTTT. Translation gives CASSFRRDNNQPQHF.

This CDR3 reads CASRRNGINEQYF. The CDR3 DNA follows: TGTGCCAGCAGGAGAAACGGGATAAACGAGCAGTACTTC. The genes are TRBV27 and TRBJ2-7, with TRBD2 as a possible D gene (5 bases). The CDR3 totals 13 residues. Per the germline V gene, CDR1 is MNHEY and CDR2 is SMNVEV (reference sequence). Trimming took 6 bases from V and 5 from J, leaving 14 bases between them.

The chain has TRBV5-4 and TRBJ1-1; weak D call: TRBD1 (6 bases). CDR3 length: 15 residues. Germline V gene data show CDR1 as SGHNT and CDR2 as YYREEE (reference sequence). V dropped 3 bases and J dropped 1 base, with 13 bases sitting between them. DNA of the CDR3: TGTGCCAGCAGCTGGCGGGGGACACAGAACACTGAAGCTTTCTTT. The encoded protein is CASSWRGTQNTEAFF.

This clone was observed a single time. The chain joins TRBV13 to TRBJ2-3, with 8 bases aligning to TRBD1. CDR3 length: 15 amino acids. Germline values: CDR1 PRHDT, CDR2 FYEKMQ (reference sequence). J was trimmed by 5 bases and V by 4 bases; bases with no gene match: 8. For the CDR3, the DNA is TGTGCCAGCAGCTACTCGGACAGGGCGAGAGATACGCAGTATTTT. Its protein product is CASSYSDRARDTQYF.

CDR3 residues: CASSDSAASGRGEQFF. The CDR3 region has the DNA TGTGCCAGCAGTGACTCCGCTGCTAGCGGGAGGGGTGAGCAGTTCTTC. V gene TRBV6-4 combines with J gene TRBJ2-1; 12 bases are a match to TRBD2. Germline V gene lookup returns CDR1 MRHNA and CDR2 SNTAGT. CDR3 length: 16 amino acids. J lost 9 bases, V lost 0 bases, and 6 bases had no gene match.

The chain joins TRBV7-2 to TRBJ1-1; 7 bases are shared with TRBD1. The germline V gene encodes CDR1 SGHTA and CDR2 FQGNSA. The CDR3 sequence is 14 residues long. V shed 5 bases and J 4 bases; nucleotides not matched to a gene: 7. The CDR3: CASSPDRAVTEAFF. The CDR3 DNA reads TGTGCCAGCAGCCCAGACAGGGCGGTCACTGAAGCTTTCTTT.

V is TRBV28 and J is TRBJ2-7, with TRBD1 matching over 7 bases. Germline CDR1 is MDHEN and CDR2 is SYDVKM. Trimming removed 5 bases from V and 1 base from J; junction bases left unmatched: 5. This CDR3 has 14 amino acids. The CDR3 protein is CASSPTTGSYEQYF. The CDR3 nucleotides read TGTGCCAGCAGTCCCACGACAGGGTCCTACGAGCAGTACTTC.

The chain is built from TRBV5-1 and TRBJ1-2, with D tentatively TRBD1 (5 bases). CDR1 SGHRS and CDR2 YFSETQ come from the germline V gene. This CDR3 comprises 14 residues. V gave up 8 bases and J gave up 8 bases, with 22 bases separating them. The CDR3 coding sequence is TGCGCCAGTTCGTCCAGGGACTGGTCCACGGGCTACACCTTC. Amino acids: CASSSRDWSTGYTF.

This chain connects TRBV30 to TRBJ2-4, with 7 bases lining up with TRBD2. This CDR3 has 17 residues. The ends lost 1 base at V and 0 bases at J; junction bases unmatched: 9. Germline loops: CDR1 GTSNPN, CDR2 SVGIG (reference sequence). The CDR3 DNA follows: TGTGCCTGGAGTGACCTGGGGGGGAGGGTAGCCAAAAACATTCAGTACTTC. Residues: CAWSDLGGRVAKNIQYF.